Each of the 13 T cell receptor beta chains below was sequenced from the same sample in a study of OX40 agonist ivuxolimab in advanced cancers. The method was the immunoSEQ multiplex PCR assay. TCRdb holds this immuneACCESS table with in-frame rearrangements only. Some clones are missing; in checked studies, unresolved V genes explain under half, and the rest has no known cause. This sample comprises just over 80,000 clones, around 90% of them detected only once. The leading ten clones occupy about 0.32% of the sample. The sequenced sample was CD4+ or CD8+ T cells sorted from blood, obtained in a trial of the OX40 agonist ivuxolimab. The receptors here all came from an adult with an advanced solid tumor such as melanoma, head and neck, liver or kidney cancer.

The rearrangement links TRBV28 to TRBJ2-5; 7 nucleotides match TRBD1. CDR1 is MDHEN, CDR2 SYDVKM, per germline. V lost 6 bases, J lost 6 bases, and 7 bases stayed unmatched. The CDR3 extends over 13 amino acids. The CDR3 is CASSRGQPKTQYF. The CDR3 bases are TGTGCCAGCAGCCGGGGACAGCCCAAGACCCAGTACTTC.

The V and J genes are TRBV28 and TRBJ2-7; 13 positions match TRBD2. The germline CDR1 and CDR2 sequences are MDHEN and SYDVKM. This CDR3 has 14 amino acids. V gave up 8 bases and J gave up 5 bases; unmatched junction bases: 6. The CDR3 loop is CASARGTSGNEQYF. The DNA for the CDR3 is TGTGCCAGCGCCCGGGGGACTAGCGGGAACGAGCAGTACTTC.

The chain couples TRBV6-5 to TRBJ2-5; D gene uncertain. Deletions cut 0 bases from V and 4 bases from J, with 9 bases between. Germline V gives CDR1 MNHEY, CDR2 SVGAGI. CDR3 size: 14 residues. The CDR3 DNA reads TGTGCCAGCAGTTACTCACTTTTAGGAGAGACCCAGTACTTC. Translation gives CASSYSLLGETQYF.

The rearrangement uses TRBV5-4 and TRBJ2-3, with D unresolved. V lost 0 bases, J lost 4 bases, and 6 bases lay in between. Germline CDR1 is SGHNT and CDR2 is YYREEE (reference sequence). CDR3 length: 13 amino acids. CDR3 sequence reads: CASSLAAPDTQYF. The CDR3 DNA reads TGTGCCAGCAGCTTGGCCGCGCCAGATACGCAGTATTTT.

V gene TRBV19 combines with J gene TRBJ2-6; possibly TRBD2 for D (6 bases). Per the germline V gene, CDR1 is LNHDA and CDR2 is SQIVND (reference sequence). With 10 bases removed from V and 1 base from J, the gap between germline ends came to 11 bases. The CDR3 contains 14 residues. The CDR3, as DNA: TGTGCCACCCTGGGGGGATCTGGGGCCAACGTCCTGACTTTC. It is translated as CATLGGSGANVLTF.

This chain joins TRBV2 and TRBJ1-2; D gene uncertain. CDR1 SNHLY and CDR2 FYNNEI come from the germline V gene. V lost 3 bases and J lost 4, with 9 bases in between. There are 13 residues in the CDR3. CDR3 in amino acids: CASSEARSYGYTF. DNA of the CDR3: TGTGCCAGCAGTGAGGCTAGGAGCTATGGCTACACCTTC.

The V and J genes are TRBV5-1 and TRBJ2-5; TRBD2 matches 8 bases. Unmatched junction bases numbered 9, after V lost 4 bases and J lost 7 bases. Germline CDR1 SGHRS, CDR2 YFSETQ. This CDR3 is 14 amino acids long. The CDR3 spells CASSRISGSRTQYF. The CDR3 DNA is TGCGCCAGCAGCCGAATAAGCGGGAGTCGGACCCAGTACTTC.

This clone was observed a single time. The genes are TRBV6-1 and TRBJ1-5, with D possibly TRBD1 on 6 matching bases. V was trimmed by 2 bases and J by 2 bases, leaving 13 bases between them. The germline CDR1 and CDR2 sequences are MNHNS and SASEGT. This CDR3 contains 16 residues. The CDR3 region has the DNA TGTGCCAGCAGTGAACGGGGGGGCTGGGGCAATCAGCCCCAGCATTTT. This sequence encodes CASSERGGWGNQPQHF.

The CDR3 region is CASSEGDTRGITEAFF. The CDR3 DNA reads TGCGCCAGCAGCGAAGGTGACACGAGGGGAATCACTGAAGCTTTCTTT. The V call is TRBV10-1, the J call TRBJ1-1; D is perhaps TRBD1 (5 bases). Germline-derived CDR1 and CDR2 are WNHNN and SYGVQD (reference sequence). The V and J ends lost 6 bases and 4 bases respectively, with 21 bases between them. There are 16 residues in the CDR3.

CDR3 protein: CASSQRASGANVLTF. Written as DNA, the CDR3 is TGCGCCAGCAGCCAAAGGGCCTCTGGGGCCAACGTCCTGACTTTC. This sequence joins TRBV4-3 and TRBJ2-6; D gene ambiguous. CDR1 and CDR2 (germline): LGHNA, YSLEER. CDR3 size: 15 residues. V lost 2 bases to trimming and J lost 0 bases, with 5 bases between them.

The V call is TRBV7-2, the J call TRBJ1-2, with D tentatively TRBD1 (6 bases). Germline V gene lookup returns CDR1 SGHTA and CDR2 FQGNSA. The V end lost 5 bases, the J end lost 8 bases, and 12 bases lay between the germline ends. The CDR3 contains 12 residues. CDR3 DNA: TGTGCCAGCAGCCCCCAAGGACAGGGCTACACCTTC. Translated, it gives CASSPQGQGYTF.

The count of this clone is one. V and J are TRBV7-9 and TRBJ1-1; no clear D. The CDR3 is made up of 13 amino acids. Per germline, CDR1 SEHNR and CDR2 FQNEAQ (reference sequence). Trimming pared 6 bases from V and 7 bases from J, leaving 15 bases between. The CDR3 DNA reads TGTGCCAGCAGTACCCGGCTAGCTTTTGAAGCTTTCTTT. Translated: CASSTRLAFEAFF.

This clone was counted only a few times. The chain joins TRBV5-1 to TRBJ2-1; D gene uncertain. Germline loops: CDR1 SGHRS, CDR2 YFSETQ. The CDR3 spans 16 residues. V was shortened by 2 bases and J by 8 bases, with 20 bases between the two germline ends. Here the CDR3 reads CASSFRGAPASDEQFF. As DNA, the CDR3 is TGCGCCAGCAGCTTTAGAGGAGCCCCGGCATCGGATGAGCAGTTCTTC.